This T cell receptor (beta chain) emerged from a study of cytomegalovirus exposure and HLA in healthy donors. General study points: TRBV6-2, TRBV6-3 and other indistinguishable V segments were excluded.

Vbeta (60) and Jbeta (13) primers were used in the PCR. Clones were sequenced by immunoSEQ multiplex PCR, and TCRdb holds only the in-frame ones, with some missing. In the table there are just under 150,000 clones, roughly 76% of which are singletons. The CDR3 is made up of 16 amino acids. This clone was seen once. What it binds is unknown. V and J are TRBV1 and TRBJ1-1; whether TRBD1, the table's D call, matches the DNA was not checked. TRBV1 constitutes a pseudogene. The receptor was derived from a woman between 25 and 40 years old in good health and CMV-seronegative. Sequences were obtained from PBMCs. CDR3 in amino acids: CTSSLWDRGFGTEAFF. The CDR3 bases are TGCACCAGCAGCCTATGGGACAGGGGGTTTGGGACTGAAGCTTTCTTT.